Listed below are T cell receptor beta chains from one sample, sequenced in a study of Graves' ophthalmopathy and Graves' hyperthyroidism. From the multiplex PCR reads, TCRdb called clonotypes with MiXCR, one entry per CDR3 protein. The top ten hold over 8.5% of the sample, which has about 1.2 million distinct CDR3 sequences, around a third seen once. Sequencing used peripheral blood or thyroid tissue (not recorded which). The receptors were sampled from an adult man with Graves' hyperthyroidism. CDR3s include the opening cysteine and the closing phenylalanine or tryptophan. The order of the fields is D gene, clone size, V gene, J gene, CDR3 DNA, CDR3 protein. A D gene is named only where the DNA matches it firmly. Rows give clone size only sometimes, using once, few, many, or a class for an expanded clone.

>-|-|TRBV28|TRBJ1-6
TGTGCCAGCAGTTCCACGACCAAACCCCAGGGTATTCCGGTAAATTCACCCCTCCACTTT
CASSSTTKPQGIPVNSPLHF
>-|many|TRBV7-2|TRBJ2-7
TGTGCCAGCAGCTTAGATGGACAGCGTTCCTACGAGCAGTACTTC
CASSLDGQRSYEQYF
>-|many|TRBV4-1|TRBJ1-2
TGCGCCAGCAGCCAGACCCGGGCCGCCGATGGCTACACCTTC
CASSQTRAADGYTF
>-|-|TRBV24-1|TRBJ1-2
TGTGCCACCAGTCGGGGGGTTTTAAGCGGCTACACCTTC
CATSRGVLSGYTF
>TRBD1|many|TRBV14|TRBJ1-6
TGTGCCAGCAGCCTCATCGGACAGGGAAATAATTCACCCCTCCACTTT
CASSLIGQGNNSPLHF
>-|-|TRBV5-1|TRBJ1-1
TGCGCCAGCAGCGAGCAATCCGGGGCGAACACTGAAGCTTTCTTT
CASSEQSGANTEAFF
>TRBD2|-|TRBV15|TRBJ2-7
TGTGCCACCAGCCCGGGACTAGCGGGATCACGGAGCTCCTACGAGCAGTACTTC
CATSPGLAGSRSSYEQYF
>TRBD2|-|TRBV29-1|TRBJ2-5
TGCAGCGAGGGACTAGCGGGGGGGGAGACCCAGTACTTC
CSEGLAGGETQYF
>TRBD2|-|TRBV2|TRBJ2-5
TGTGCCAGCAGTGAAACGGGAGGAAATCAGCCCCAGTACTTC
CASSETGGNQPQYF
>TRBD1|-|TRBV24-1|TRBJ2-3
TGTGCCACCAGCGACCGGGACAGTAGCACAGATACGCAGTATTTT
CATSDRDSSTDTQYF
>-|many|TRBV9|TRBJ1-1
TGTGCCAGCAGCGTAGGCTTTATGAACACTGAAGCTTTCTTT
CASSVGFMNTEAFF
>-|-|TRBV12-3/TRBV12-4|TRBJ2-7
TGTGCCAGCGGTTCCTTAAGGGCCGGGAACACCGGGGAGCAGTACTTC
CASGSLRAGNTGEQYF
>TRBD1|-|TRBV12-3/TRBV12-4|TRBJ1-1
TGTGCCAGCAGTTTGGGGACAGCGAGGAACACTGAAGCTTTCTTT
CASSLGTARNTEAFF
>-|-|TRBV29-1|TRBJ1-2
TGCAGCGTTGAAGGGGGCAGTCGTGGGGGGCATGGCTACACCTTC
CSVEGGSRGGHGYTF
>TRBD1|-|TRBV2|TRBJ1-6
TGTGCCAGCAGTGTTAGCAGGGGGGCGGGTCGTTCACCCCTCCACTTT
CASSVSRGAGRSPLHF
>TRBD1|once|TRBV5-1|TRBJ2-5
TGCGCCAGCAGACTCACAGGGGCAGAGACCCAGTACTTC
CASRLTGAETQYF
>-|few|TRBV7-2|TRBJ2-7
TGTGCCAGCGGGAACAGGGCCTACGAGCAGTACTTC
CASGNRAYEQYF
>-|-|TRBV6-6|TRBJ1-6
TGTGCCAGCAGTTACCCCTCAGCGGTTTCACCCCTCCACTTT
CASSYPSAVSPLHF
>TRBD2|-|TRBV29-1|TRBJ2-7
TGCAGCGTTGGGGGGGGGTCTACGGAGCAGTACTTC
CSVGGGSTEQYF
>-|-|TRBV28|TRBJ2-7
TGTGCCAGCCTACAGGCAAACTCCTACGAGCAGTACTTC
CASLQANSYEQYF
>TRBD1|-|TRBV18|TRBJ2-5
TGTGCCAGCTCATCCACCGCCGGGACAGGGGTCTCGAAGACCCAGTACTTC
CASSSTAGTGVSKTQYF
>TRBD1|-|TRBV5-1|TRBJ1-2
TGCGCCAGCAGCTTGGATCGGGACAGGGGCTATGGCTACACCTTC
CASSLDRDRGYGYTF
>-|few|TRBV6-5|TRBJ2-7
TGTGCCAGCAGTTACGGGCCTGGATCCTACGAGCAGTACTTC
CASSYGPGSYEQYF
>TRBD1|-|TRBV7-3|TRBJ1-3
TGTGCCAGCAGCTCGACAGGGGAGATCGGAAACACCATATATTTT
CASSSTGEIGNTIYF
>-|-|TRBV10-3|TRBJ1-2
TGTGCCATCAGTAAGGGAAACTATGGCTACACCTTC
CAISKGNYGYTF
>TRBD1|many|TRBV7-6|TRBJ1-4
TGTGCCAGCAGCCCGGGACAGGGTAGTGAAAAACTGTTTTTT
CASSPGQGSEKLFF
>-|-|TRBV4-1|TRBJ2-2
TGTGCCAGCAGTAGGACAGAGAGCACCGGGGAGCTGTTTTTT
CASSRTESTGELFF
>-|-|TRBV10-3|TRBJ1-1
TGTGCCAGCTTAGGGTGGCCTGAAGCTTTCTTT
CASLGWPEAFF
>TRBD1|many|TRBV2|TRBJ1-1
TGTGCCAGCGTAGGCAGGGGGCGGTCTGAAGCTTTCTTT
CASVGRGRSEAFF
>-|few|TRBV11-2|TRBJ1-2
TGTGCCAGCAGCTTAGTGGACTTTGATGGCTACACCTTC
CASSLVDFDGYTF
>-|-|TRBV28|TRBJ2-7
TGTGCCAGCAGTTCGATGAAGGGCGGCGAGCAGTACTTC
CASSSMKGGEQYF
>TRBD1|-|TRBV6-2/TRBV6-3|TRBJ2-5
TGTGCCAGCAGCTTACTCGACAGGGCAAATCGGGAGACCCAGTACTTC
CASSLLDRANRETQYF
>-|many|TRBV6-6|TRBJ2-5
TGTGCCAGCGAGAGGGGGACCCAAGAGACCCAGTACTTC
CASERGTQETQYF